What follows are 6 T cell receptor beta chains derived from one specimen sequenced in a study of T cell changes during pregnancy in multiple sclerosis. Produced via immunoSEQ multiplex PCR; TCRdb's table is partial and in-frame only. The sample yields roughly 42,000 clones, roughly 90% seen once. This specimen was CD8+ T cells from peripheral blood mononuclear cells, taken in the third trimester of pregnancy. The receptors originated from a female donor with multiple sclerosis, enrolled in a pregnancy study.

To note about this clone: One junction end disagrees with the germline gene, perhaps due to a read error. This chain links TRBV10-3 with TRBJ2-7, with TRBD2 identical over 7 bases. CDR1 and CDR2 (germline): ENHRY, SYGVKD. The CDR3 contains 14 residues. CDR3 sequence reads: CAISDSYGDYKQYF. In DNA form, the CDR3 reads TGTGCCATCAGTGACAGCTACGGGGACTACAAGCAGTACTTC.

The chain carries TRBV5-4 and TRBJ1-1; D unclear. The CDR3 contains 13 residues. V dropped 5 bases and J dropped 7 bases, with 15 bases sitting between them. Germline CDR1 is SGHNT and CDR2 is YYREEE (reference sequence). CDR3 protein: CASRPGGGLEAFF. In DNA form, the CDR3 reads TGTGCCAGCAGACCGGGTGGAGGCCTTGAAGCTTTCTTT.

This rearrangement joins TRBV27 to TRBJ2-1; 7 bases align to TRBD1. Germline CDR1 MNHEY, CDR2 SMNVEV (reference sequence). This CDR3 is built from 13 residues. The junction had 6 bases not matched to a gene; V was cut back by 7 bases and J by 6 bases. The chain's CDR3 is CASTQGQTNEQFF. In nucleotides, the CDR3 is TGTGCCAGCACCCAGGGACAGACCAATGAGCAGTTCTTC.

The genes are TRBV18 and TRBJ1-1, with 9 bases fitting TRBD1. CDR1 KGHSH and CDR2 LQKENI come from the germline V gene. There are 18 residues in the CDR3. Unmatched junction bases numbered 11, after V lost 2 bases and J lost 1 base. DNA of the CDR3: TGTGCCAGCTCACCATCCGGACAGGGGTCGTTACCGAACACTGAAGCTTTCTTT. This encodes CASSPSGQGSLPNTEAFF.

This chain connects TRBV10-3 to TRBJ2-5; 10 positions agree with TRBD2. CDR3 size: 15 residues. Germline CDR1 ENHRY, CDR2 SYGVKD. V dropped 3 bases and J dropped 3; count of bases not matched to a gene: 4. The CDR3 sequence is CAISDSGRTKETQYF. The CDR3 coding sequence is TGTGCCATCAGTGATAGCGGGAGGACGAAAGAGACCCAGTACTTC.

This clone was seen only once. V usage is TRBV4-2 and J usage is TRBJ2-5; a weak D match, TRBD2 (6 bases). V gave up 2 bases and J gave up 2 bases, with 12 bases separating them. Germline loops: CDR1 LGHNA, CDR2 YNFKEQ. This CDR3 spans 15 amino acids. CDR3 in DNA: TGTGCCAGCAGCCAATTACTAGCCTTGCAAGAGACCCAGTACTTC. Amino acids: CASSQLLALQETQYF.